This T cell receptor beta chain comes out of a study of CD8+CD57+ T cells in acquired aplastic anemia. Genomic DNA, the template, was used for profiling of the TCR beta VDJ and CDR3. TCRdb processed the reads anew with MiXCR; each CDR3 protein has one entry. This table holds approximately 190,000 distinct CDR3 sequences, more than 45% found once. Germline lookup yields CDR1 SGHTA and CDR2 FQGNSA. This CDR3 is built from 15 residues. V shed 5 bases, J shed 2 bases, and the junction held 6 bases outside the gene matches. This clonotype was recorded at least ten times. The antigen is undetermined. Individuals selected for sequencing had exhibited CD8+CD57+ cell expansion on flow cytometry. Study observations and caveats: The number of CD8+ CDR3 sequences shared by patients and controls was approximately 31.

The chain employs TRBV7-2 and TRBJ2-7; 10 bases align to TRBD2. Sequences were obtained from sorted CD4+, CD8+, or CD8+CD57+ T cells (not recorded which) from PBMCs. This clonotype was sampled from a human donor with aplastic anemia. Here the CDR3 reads CASSLTSGEAYEQYF. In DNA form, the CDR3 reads TGTGCCAGCAGCCTCACTAGCGGGGAAGCCTACGAGCAGTACTTC.